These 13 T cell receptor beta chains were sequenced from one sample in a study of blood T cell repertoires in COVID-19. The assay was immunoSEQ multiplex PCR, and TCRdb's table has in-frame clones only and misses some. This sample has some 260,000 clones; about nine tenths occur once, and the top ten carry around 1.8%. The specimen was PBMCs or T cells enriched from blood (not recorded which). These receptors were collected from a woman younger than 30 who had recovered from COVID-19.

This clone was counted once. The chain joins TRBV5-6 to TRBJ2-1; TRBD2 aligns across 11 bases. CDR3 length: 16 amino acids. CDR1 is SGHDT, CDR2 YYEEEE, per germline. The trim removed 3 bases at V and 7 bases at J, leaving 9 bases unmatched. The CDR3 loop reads CASSYLYSGRENEQFF. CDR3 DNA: TGTGCCAGCAGCTACCTTTATAGCGGGAGGGAGAATGAGCAGTTCTTC. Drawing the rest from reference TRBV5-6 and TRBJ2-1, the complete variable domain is DAGVTQSPTHLIKTRGQQVTLRCSPKSGHDTVSWYQQALGQGPQFIFQYYEEEERQRGNFPDRFSGHQFPNYSSELNVNALLLGDSALYLCASSYLYSGRENEQFFGPGTRLTVL.

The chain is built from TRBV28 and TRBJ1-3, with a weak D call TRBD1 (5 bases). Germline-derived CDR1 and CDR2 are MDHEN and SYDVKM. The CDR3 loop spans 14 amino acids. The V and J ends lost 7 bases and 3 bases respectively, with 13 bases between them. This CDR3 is CASIHRSFGNTIYF. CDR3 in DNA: TGTGCCAGCATCCACAGGAGTTTTGGAAACACCATATATTTT.

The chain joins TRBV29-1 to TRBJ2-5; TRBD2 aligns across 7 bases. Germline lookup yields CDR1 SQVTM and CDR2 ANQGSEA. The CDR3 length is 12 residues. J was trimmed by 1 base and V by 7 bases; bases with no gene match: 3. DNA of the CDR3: TGCAGCGCCCGACTAGCCCAAGAGACCCAGTACTTC. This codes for CSARLAQETQYF.

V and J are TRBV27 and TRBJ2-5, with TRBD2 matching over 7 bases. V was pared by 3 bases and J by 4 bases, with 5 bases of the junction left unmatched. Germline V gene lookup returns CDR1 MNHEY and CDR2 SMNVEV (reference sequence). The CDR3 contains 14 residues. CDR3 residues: CASSFSGRGETQYF. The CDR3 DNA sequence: TGTGCCAGCAGTTTTTCAGGGAGGGGAGAGACCCAGTACTTC.

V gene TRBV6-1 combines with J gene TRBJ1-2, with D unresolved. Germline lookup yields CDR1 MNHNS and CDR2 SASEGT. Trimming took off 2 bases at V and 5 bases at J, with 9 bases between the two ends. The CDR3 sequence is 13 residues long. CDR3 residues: CASSERERYGYTF. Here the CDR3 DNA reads TGTGCCAGCAGTGAACGGGAAAGGTATGGCTACACCTTC.

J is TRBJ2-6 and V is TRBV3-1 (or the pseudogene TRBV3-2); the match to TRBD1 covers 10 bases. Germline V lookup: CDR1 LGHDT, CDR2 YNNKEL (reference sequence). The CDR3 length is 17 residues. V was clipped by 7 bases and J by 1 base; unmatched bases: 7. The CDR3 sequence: CASTDRGLLSGANVLTF. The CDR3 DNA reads TGTGCCAGCACCGACAGGGGGCTCCTTTCTGGGGCCAACGTCCTGACTTTC.

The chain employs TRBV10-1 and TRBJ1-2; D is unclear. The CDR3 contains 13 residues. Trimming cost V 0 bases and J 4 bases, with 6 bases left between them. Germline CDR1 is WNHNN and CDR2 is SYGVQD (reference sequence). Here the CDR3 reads CASSESGGYGYTF. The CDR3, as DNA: TGCGCCAGCAGTGAGTCTGGAGGCTATGGCTACACCTTC.

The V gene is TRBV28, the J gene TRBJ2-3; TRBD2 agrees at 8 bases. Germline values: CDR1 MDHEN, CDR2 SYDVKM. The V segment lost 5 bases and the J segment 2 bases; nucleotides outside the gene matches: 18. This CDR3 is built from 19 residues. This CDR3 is CASSPLLGRAGDLTDTQYF. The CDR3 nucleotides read TGTGCCAGCAGTCCCCTCCTGGGGCGAGCGGGAGACCTCACAGATACGCAGTATTTT.

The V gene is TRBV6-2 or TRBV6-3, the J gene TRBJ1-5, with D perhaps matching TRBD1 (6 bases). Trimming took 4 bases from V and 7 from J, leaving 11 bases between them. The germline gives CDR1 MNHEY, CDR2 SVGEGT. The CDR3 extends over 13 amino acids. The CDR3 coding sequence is TGTGCCAGCAGTTTTTCAGGGGTCCAGCCCCAGCATTTT. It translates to CASSFSGVQPQHF.

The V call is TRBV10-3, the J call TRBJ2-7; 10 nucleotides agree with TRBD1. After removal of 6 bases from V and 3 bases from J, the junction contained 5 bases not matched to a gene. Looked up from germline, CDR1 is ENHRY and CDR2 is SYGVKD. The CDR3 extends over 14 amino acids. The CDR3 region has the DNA TGTGCCATCAGCCCGACAGGGGGCTACTACGAGCAGTACTTC. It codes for CAISPTGGYYEQYF.

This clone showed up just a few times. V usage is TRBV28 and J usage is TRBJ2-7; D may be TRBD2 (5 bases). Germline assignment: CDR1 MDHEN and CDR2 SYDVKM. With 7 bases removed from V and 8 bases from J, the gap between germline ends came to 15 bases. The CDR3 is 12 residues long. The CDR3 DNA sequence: TGTGCCAGCACCGCTACTAGGTGGAAGCAGTACTTC. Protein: CASTATRWKQYF.

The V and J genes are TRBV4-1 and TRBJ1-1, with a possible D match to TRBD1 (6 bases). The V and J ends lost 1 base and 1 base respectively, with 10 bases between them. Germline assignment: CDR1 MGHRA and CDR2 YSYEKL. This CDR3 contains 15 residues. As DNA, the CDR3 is TGCGCCAGCAGCCAAGGATTACAGGGGAACACTGAAGCTTTCTTT. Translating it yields CASSQGLQGNTEAFF.

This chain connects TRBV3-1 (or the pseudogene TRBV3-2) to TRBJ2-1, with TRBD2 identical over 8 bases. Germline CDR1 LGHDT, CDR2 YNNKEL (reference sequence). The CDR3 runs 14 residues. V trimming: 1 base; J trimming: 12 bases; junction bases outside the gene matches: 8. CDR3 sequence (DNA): TGTGCCAGCAGCCAAGCAGCGGGAGTCTCAACGCAGTTCTTC. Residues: CASSQAAGVSTQFF.